The sequence of this T cell receptor beta chain was determined in a study of blood T cell repertoires in COVID-19. Looking at the study overall: Whether acute or convalescent, the COVID-19 samples came from the United States, Italy and Spain. From T cells, B-cell-depleted T cells, or PBMCs came the material, which was cDNA or gDNA.

This clone was detected only once. V lost 5 bases and J lost 3; bases outside the gene matches: 12. Per the germline V gene, CDR1 is SGHTA and CDR2 is FQGTGA. This CDR3 has 17 residues. Authors' data handling: Estimated nucleated cell counts came from reference gene primer amplification. Produced via immunoSEQ multiplex PCR; TCRdb's table is partial and in-frame only. Clone size and V and J calls were adopted from that table, with D and trimming inferred from the DNA. The table lists roughly 69,000 clones, 88% of them singletons, with about 5% in the top ten. The sample was peripheral blood. The clonotype originates from a human donor in a cohort sampled during active COVID-19. V is TRBV7-3 and J is TRBJ2-3, with 9 bases fitting TRBD2. The CDR3 DNA follows: TGTGCCAGCAGCGAACAGAGCGGGGGGTTGATTACAGATACGCAGTATTTT. Its translation is CASSEQSGGLITDTQYF.